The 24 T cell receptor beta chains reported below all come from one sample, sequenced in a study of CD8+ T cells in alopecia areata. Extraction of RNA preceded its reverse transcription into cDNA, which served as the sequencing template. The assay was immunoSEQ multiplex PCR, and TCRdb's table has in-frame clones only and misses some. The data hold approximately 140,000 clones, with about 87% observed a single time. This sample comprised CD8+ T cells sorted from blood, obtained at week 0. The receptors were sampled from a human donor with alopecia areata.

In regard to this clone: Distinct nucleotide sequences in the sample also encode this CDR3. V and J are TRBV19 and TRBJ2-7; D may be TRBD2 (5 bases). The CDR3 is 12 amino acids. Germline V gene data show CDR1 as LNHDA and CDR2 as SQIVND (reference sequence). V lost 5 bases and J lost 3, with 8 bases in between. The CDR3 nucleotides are TGTGCCAGTAGTGGAGGTTACTACGAGCAGTACTTC. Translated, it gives CASSGGYYEQYF.

Here the CDR3 DNA reads TGTGCCAGCAGCCCACCAGGGACCACTAATGAAAAACTGTTTTTT. This encodes CASSPPGTTNEKLFF. The rearrangement uses TRBV14 and TRBJ1-4; weak D call: TRBD1 (5 bases). CDR1 is SGHDN, CDR2 FVKESK, per germline. This CDR3 has 15 residues. The germline V and J ends were trimmed by 4 bases and 2 bases, with 11 bases remaining between them.

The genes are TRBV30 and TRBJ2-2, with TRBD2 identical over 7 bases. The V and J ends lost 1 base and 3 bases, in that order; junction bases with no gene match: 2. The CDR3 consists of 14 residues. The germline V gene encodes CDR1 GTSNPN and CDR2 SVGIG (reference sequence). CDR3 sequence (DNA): TGTGCCTGGAGTGGGGCGGGAGACACCGGGGAGCTGTTTTTT. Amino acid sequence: CAWSGAGDTGELFF.

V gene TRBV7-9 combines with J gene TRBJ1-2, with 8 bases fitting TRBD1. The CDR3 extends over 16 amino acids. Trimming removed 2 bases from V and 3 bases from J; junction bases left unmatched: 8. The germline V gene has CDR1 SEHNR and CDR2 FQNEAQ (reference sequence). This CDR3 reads CASSLPRTGNYYGYTF. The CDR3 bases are TGTGCCAGCAGCTTACCTCGGACAGGGAACTACTATGGCTACACCTTC. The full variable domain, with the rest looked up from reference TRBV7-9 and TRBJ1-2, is DTGVSQNPRHKITKRGQNVTFRCDPISEHNRLYWYRQTLGQGPEFLTYFQNEAQLEKSRLLSDRFSAERPKGSFSTLEIQRTEQGDSAMYLCASSLPRTGNYYGYTFGSGTRLTVV.

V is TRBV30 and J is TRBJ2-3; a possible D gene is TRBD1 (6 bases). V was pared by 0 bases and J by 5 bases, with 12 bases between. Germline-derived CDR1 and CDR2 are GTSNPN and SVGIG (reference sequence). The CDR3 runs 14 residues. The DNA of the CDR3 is TGTGCCTGGAGTGTAGGGGCAGGGGAAGATACGCAGTATTTT. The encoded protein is CAWSVGAGEDTQYF.

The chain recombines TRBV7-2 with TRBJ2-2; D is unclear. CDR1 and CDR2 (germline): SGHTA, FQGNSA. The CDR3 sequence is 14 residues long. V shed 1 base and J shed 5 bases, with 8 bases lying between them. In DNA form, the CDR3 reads TGTGCCAGCAGCTTAGTAGGGTCGACCGGGGAGCTGTTTTTT. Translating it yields CASSLVGSTGELFF.

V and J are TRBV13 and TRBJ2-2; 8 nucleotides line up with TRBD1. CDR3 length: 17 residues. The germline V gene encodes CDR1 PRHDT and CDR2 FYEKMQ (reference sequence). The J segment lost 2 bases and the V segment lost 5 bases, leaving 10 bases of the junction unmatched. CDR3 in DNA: TGTGCCAGCAGCACGGGACAGGCGGGCCTTAACACCGGGGAGCTGTTTTTT. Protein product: CASSTGQAGLNTGELFF.

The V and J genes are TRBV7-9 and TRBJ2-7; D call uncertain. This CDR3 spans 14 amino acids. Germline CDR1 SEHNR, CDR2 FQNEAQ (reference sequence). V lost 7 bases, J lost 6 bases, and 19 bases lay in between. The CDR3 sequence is CASTTPIDSVEQYF. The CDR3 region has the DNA TGTGCCAGCACCACACCCATTGACTCAGTCGAGCAGTACTTC.

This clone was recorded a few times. CDR3 residues: CASSGLAASTDTQYF. CDR3 in DNA: TGTGCCAGTAGTGGTCTAGCGGCTAGCACAGATACGCAGTATTTT. This chain joins TRBV19 and TRBJ2-3; 7 nucleotides align to TRBD2. CDR1 LNHDA and CDR2 SQIVND come from the germline V gene (reference sequence). This CDR3 has 15 residues. V lost 5 bases and J lost 0; bases outside the gene matches: 5.

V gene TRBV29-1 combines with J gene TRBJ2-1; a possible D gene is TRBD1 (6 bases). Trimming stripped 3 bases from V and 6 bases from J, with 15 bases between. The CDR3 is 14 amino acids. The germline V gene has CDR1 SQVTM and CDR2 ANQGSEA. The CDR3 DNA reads TGCAGCGTTGAGACAGGTGAAGGAGGCAATGAGCAGTTCTTC. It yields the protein CSVETGEGGNEQFF.

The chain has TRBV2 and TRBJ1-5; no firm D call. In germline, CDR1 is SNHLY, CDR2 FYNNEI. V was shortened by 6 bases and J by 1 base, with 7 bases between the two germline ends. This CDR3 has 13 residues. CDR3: CASRDYSNQPQHF. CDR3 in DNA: TGTGCCAGCAGGGACTACAGCAATCAGCCCCAGCATTTT.

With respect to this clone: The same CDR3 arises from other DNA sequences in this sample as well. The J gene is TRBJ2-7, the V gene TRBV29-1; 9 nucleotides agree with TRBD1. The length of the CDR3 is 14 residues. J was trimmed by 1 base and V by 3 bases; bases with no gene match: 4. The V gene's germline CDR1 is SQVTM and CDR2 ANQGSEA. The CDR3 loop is CSVEGTGNSYEQYF. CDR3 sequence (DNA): TGCAGCGTTGAGGGGACAGGGAATTCCTACGAGCAGTACTTC.

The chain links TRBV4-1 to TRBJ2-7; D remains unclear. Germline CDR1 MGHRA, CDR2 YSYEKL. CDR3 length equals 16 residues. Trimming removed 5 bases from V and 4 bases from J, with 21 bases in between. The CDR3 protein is CASSSMLTGLPYEQYF. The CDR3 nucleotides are TGCGCCAGCAGCTCGATGTTAACCGGGCTTCCTTACGAGCAGTACTTC.

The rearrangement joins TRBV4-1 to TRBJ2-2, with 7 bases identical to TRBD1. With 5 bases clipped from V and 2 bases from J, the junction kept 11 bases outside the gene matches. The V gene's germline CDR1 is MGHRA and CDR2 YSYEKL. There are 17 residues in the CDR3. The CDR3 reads CASSFRLGQTNTGELFF. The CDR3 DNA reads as TGCGCCAGCAGCTTTCGCCTGGGACAGACAAACACCGGGGAGCTGTTTTTT.

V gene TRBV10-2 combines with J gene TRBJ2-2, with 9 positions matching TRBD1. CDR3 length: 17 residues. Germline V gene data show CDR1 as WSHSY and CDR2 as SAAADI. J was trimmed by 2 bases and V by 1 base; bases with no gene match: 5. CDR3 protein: CASSELGTGRNTGELFF. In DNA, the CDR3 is TGCGCCAGCAGTGAGTTAGGGACAGGGAGAAACACCGGGGAGCTGTTTTTT.

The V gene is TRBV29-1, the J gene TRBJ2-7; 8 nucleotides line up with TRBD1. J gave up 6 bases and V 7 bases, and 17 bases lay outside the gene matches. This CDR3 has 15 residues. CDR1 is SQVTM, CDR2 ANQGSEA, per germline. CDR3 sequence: CSAATPGTGPGEQYF. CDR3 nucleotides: TGCAGCGCTGCTACTCCCGGGACAGGTCCCGGCGAGCAGTACTTC.

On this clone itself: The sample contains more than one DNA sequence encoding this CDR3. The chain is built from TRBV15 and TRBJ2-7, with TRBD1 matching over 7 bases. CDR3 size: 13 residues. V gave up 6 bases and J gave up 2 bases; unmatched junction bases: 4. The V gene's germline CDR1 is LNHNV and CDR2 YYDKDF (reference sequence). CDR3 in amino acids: CATSRDRTYEQYF. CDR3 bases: TGTGCCACCAGTCGGGACAGAACCTACGAGCAGTACTTC.

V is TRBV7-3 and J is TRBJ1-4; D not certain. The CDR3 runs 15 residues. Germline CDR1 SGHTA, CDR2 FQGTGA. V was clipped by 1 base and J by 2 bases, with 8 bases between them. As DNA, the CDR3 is TGTGCCAGCAGCTTAAAAGGTCACACTAATGAAAAACTGTTTTTT. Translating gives CASSLKGHTNEKLFF. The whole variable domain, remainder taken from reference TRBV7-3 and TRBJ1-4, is GAGVSQTPSNKVTEKGKYVELRCDPISGHTALYWYRQSLGQGPEFLIYFQGTGAADDSGLPNDRFFAVRPEGSVSTLKIQRTERGDSAVYLCASSLKGHTNEKLFFGSGTQLSVL.

The CDR3 nucleotides are TGTGCCAGCAGTGGCGGGCCCCCGACTAGCCCATTCTCCTACGAGCAGTACTTC. The encoded protein is CASSGGPPTSPFSYEQYF. The chain joins TRBV28 to TRBJ2-7; 7 bases are a match to TRBD2. The CDR3 extends over 18 amino acids. The germline V gene encodes CDR1 MDHEN and CDR2 SYDVKM. J gave up 0 bases and V 5 bases, and 16 bases lay outside the gene matches.

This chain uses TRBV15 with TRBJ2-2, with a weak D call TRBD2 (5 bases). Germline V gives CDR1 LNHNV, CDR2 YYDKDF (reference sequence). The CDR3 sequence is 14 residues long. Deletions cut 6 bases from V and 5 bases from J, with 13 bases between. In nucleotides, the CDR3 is TGTGCCACCAGACAAGTCAGGAGGACCGGGGAGCTGTTTTTT. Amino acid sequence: CATRQVRRTGELFF.

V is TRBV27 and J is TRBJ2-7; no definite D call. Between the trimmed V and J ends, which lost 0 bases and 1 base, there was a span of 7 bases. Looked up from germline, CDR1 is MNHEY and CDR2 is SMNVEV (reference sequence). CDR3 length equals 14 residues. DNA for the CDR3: TGTGCCAGCAGTTTATCGACTGTTTCCTACGAGCAGTACTTC. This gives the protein CASSLSTVSYEQYF.

CDR3 nucleotide sequence: TGCAGCGTCCTGACAGTGTCCTACGAGCAGTACTTC. Translated: CSVLTVSYEQYF. The V and J genes are TRBV29-1 and TRBJ2-7, with D possibly TRBD1 on 5 matching bases. Germline values: CDR1 SQVTM, CDR2 ANQGSEA. The CDR3 consists of 12 residues. V lost 6 bases and J 1 base, leaving 10 bases between the germline ends.

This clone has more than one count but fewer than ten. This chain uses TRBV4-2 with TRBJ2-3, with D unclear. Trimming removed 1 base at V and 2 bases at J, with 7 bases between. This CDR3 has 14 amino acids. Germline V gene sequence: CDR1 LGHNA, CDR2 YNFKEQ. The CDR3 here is CASSQGGDTDTQYF. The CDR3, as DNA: TGTGCCAGCAGCCAAGGGGGTGACACAGATACGCAGTATTTT.

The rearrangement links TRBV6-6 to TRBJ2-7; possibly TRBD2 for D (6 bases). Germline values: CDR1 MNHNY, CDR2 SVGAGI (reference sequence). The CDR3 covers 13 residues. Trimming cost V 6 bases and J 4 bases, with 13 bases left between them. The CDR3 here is CASRDGGPYEQYF. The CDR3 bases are TGTGCCAGCAGGGACGGGGGTCCGTACGAGCAGTACTTC.